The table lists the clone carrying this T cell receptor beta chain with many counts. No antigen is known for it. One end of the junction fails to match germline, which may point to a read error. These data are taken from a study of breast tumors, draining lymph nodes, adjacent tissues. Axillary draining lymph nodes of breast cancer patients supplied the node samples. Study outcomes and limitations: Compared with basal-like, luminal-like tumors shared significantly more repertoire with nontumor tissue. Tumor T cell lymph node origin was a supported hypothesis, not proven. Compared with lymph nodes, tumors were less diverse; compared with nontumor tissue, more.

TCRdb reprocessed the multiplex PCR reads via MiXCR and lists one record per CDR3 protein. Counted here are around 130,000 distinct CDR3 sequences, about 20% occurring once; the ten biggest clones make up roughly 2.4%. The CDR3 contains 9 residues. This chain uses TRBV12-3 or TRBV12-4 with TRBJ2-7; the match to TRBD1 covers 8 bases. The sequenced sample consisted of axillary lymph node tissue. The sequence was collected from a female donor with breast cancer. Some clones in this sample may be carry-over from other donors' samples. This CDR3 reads CASSSQGDF. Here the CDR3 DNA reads TGTGCCAGCAGTTCACAGGGGGACTTC.